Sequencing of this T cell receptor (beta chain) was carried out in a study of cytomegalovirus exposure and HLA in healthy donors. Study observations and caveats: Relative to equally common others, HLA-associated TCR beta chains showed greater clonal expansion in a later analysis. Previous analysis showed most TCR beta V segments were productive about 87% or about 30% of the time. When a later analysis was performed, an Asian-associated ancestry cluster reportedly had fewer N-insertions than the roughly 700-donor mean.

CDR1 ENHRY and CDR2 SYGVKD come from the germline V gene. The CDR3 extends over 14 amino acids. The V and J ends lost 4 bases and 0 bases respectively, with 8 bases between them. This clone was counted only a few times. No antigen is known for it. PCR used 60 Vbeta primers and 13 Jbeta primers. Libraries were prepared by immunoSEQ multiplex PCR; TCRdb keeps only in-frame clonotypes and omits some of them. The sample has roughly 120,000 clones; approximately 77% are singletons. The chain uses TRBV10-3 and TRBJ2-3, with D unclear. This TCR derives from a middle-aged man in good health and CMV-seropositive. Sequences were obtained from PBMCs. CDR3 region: CAISVQVSTDTQYF. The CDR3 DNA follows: TGTGCCATCAGTGTTCAGGTGAGCACAGATACGCAGTATTTT.